The 16 T cell receptor beta chains reported below all come from one sample, sequenced in a study of T cell responses to AZD1222 COVID-19 vaccine. TCRdb's copy holds only in-frame clones and misses some; the assay was immunoSEQ multiplex PCR. The sample gives about 110,000 clones, about 86% of which show up once; under 4% is in the top ten. The sequencing here drew on peripheral blood, taken on day 0 of AZD1222 vaccination. Every receptor here comes from an adult in good health.

The chain links TRBV3-1 (or the pseudogene TRBV3-2) to TRBJ1-3, with a weak D call TRBD1 (5 bases). Germline V gene sequence: CDR1 LGHDT, CDR2 YNNKEL (reference sequence). CDR3 size: 13 residues. The germline V and J ends were trimmed by 3 bases and 2 bases, with 5 bases remaining between them. The CDR3 region is CASSQGAGNTIYF. As DNA, the CDR3 is TGTGCCAGCAGCCAGGGGGCTGGAAACACCATATATTTT.

The chain recombines TRBV5-1 with TRBJ2-1; 7 bases line up with TRBD1. The CDR3 is made up of 15 amino acids. The germline V gene encodes CDR1 SGHRS and CDR2 YFSETQ. The V segment lost 0 bases and the J segment 5 bases; nucleotides outside the gene matches: 5. The CDR3 reads CASSLGGTVHNEQFF. CDR3 DNA: TGCGCCAGCAGCTTGGGAGGGACAGTCCACAATGAGCAGTTCTTC.

Written as DNA, the CDR3 is TGTGCCAGTAGTATTCTACTAGCGGGGGGGAAGGAGACCCAGTACTTC. Translating it yields CASSILLAGGKETQYF. The chain has TRBV19 and TRBJ2-5; 13 nucleotides match TRBD2. Germline V CDR1 and CDR2: LNHDA, SQIVND (reference sequence). J lost 5 bases, V lost 3 bases, and 6 bases had no gene match. This CDR3 is 16 amino acids long. The entire variable domain, with the rest obtained from reference TRBV19 and TRBJ2-5, is as follows: DGGITQSPKYLFRKEGQNVTLSCEQNLNHDAMYWYRQDPGQGLRLIYYSQIVNDFQKGDIAEGYSVSREKKESFPLTVTSAQKNPTAFYLCASSILLAGGKETQYFGPGTRLLVL.

This clone was observed a handful of times. V gene TRBV2 combines with J gene TRBJ1-1; 7 bases agree with TRBD1. From germline, CDR1 is SNHLY and CDR2 FYNNEI. The CDR3 totals 14 residues. V lost 5 bases to trimming and J lost 3 bases; unmatched junction nucleotides: 6. The CDR3 DNA is TGTGCCAGCAGTTTAAACAGGGGAGACACTGAAGCTTTCTTT. Its translation is CASSLNRGDTEAFF.

The chain has TRBV5-1 and TRBJ2-3, with D unresolved. Deletions cut 5 bases from V and 1 base from J, with 11 bases between. Germline CDR1 and CDR2: SGHRS and YFSETQ. This CDR3 region has 14 residues. CDR3 in DNA: TGCGCCAGCAGTGGTGTTGGGGGCACAGATACGCAGTATTTT. It codes for CASSGVGGTDTQYF.

The rearrangement links TRBV28 to TRBJ2-7; no definite D call. Germline V gives CDR1 MDHEN, CDR2 SYDVKM. The CDR3 totals 15 residues. Trimming pared 5 bases from V and 0 bases from J, leaving 14 bases between. Written as DNA, the CDR3 is TGTGCCAGCAGTCCCTTAGGATTAAGCTCCTACGAGCAGTACTTC. Translating it yields CASSPLGLSSYEQYF.

In nucleotides, the CDR3 is TGTGCCAGTAGTTGGGGGTCGGGCAATCAGCCCCAGCATTTT. This sequence encodes CASSWGSGNQPQHF. The chain carries TRBV19 and TRBJ1-5, with a possible D match to TRBD1 (5 bases). The germline V and J ends were trimmed by 5 bases and 2 bases, with 10 bases remaining between them. Germline V gene data show CDR1 as LNHDA and CDR2 as SQIVND (reference sequence). The CDR3 has 14 amino acids.

The V gene is TRBV13, the J gene TRBJ2-7; possibly TRBD2 for D (5 bases). This CDR3 spans 11 amino acids. CDR1 and CDR2 (germline): PRHDT, FYEKMQ (reference sequence). Deletions cut 5 bases from V and 5 bases from J, with 7 bases between. The CDR3 region is CASSDGNEQYF. In DNA, the CDR3 is TGTGCCAGCAGCGACGGGAACGAGCAGTACTTC.

V gene TRBV5-1 combines with J gene TRBJ2-1; 12 nucleotides agree with TRBD2. This CDR3 has 15 residues. Germline lookup yields CDR1 SGHRS and CDR2 YFSETQ. V lost 5 bases, J lost 8 bases, and 8 bases stayed unmatched. The CDR3 protein is CASRQTSGGYHEQFF. CDR3 sequence (DNA): TGCGCCAGCAGACAGACTAGCGGGGGTTATCATGAGCAGTTCTTC.

V gene TRBV6-6 combines with J gene TRBJ2-5; TRBD1 aligns across 7 bases. V gave up 6 bases and J gave up 5 bases; unmatched junction bases: 9. Germline lookup yields CDR1 MNHNY and CDR2 SVGAGI (reference sequence). This CDR3 is built from 14 residues. This CDR3 reads CASRKGAPAETQYF. The CDR3 DNA is TGTGCCAGCAGGAAGGGGGCTCCGGCGGAGACCCAGTACTTC.

The chain combines TRBV15 with TRBJ1-5; D not certain. The germline CDR1 and CDR2 sequences are LNHNV and YYDKDF (reference sequence). The ends were cut back, 0 bases at V and 4 bases at J, with 7 bases in the middle. The CDR3 covers 14 residues. The CDR3 spells CATSRDRGNQPQHF. DNA for the CDR3: TGTGCCACCAGCAGAGATCGGGGTAATCAGCCCCAGCATTTT.

The chain uses TRBV19 and TRBJ1-2; weak D call: TRBD1 (5 bases). CDR1 is LNHDA, CDR2 SQIVND, per germline (reference sequence). The CDR3 spans 11 residues. The V and J ends lost 9 bases and 2 bases respectively, with 7 bases between them. CDR3 DNA: TGTGCCAGCCGACAGAACTATGGCTACACCTTC. Residues: CASRQNYGYTF.

V is TRBV6-6 and J is TRBJ1-2; D is perhaps TRBD1 (6 bases). CDR1 is MNHNY and CDR2 is SVGAGI in the germline V gene (reference sequence). Deletions cut 7 bases from V and 5 bases from J, with 17 bases between. This CDR3 is 14 amino acids long. The CDR3 DNA is TGTGCCAGCAAAGGGGGGATTTTTACGTATGGCTACACCTTC. Its translation is CASKGGIFTYGYTF.

Only one count was recorded for this clone. The DNA for the CDR3 is TGTGCCAGCAGCGCAATGACGTCTGGTGGCTACACCTTC. Translated, it gives CASSAMTSGGYTF. The rearrangement uses TRBV9 and TRBJ1-2; D unresolved. V lost 3 bases and J 7 bases, leaving 13 bases between the germline ends. Per the germline V gene, CDR1 is SGDLS and CDR2 is YYNGEE. The CDR3 is made up of 13 amino acids.

V and J are TRBV5-6 and TRBJ2-5, with D perhaps matching TRBD1 (6 bases). This CDR3 is 17 amino acids long. V was cut by 0 bases and J by 0 bases, with 15 bases left in between. Germline CDR1 is SGHDT and CDR2 is YYEEEE. The CDR3 protein is CASSLVGRGLYQETQYF. CDR3 nucleotide sequence: TGTGCCAGCAGCTTGGTTGGCAGGGGTCTGTACCAAGAGACCCAGTACTTC. Based on the CDR3 plus reference TRBV5-6 and TRBJ2-5, the full variable domain is DAGVTQSPTHLIKTRGQQVTLRCSPKSGHDTVSWYQQALGQGPQFIFQYYEEEERQRGNFPDRFSGHQFPNYSSELNVNALLLGDSALYLCASSLVGRGLYQETQYFGPGTRLLVL.

This chain links TRBV14 with TRBJ2-2, with TRBD2 matching 8 bases. The V gene end was trimmed by 0 bases and the J gene end by 7 bases; junction bases not matched to a gene: 1. CDR1 and CDR2 from the germline V gene are SGHDN and FVKESK. There are 14 residues in the CDR3. In DNA, the CDR3 is TGTGCCAGCAGCCAAGAAGCGGGGGTCGGGGAGCTGTTTTTT. It specifies CASSQEAGVGELFF. The complete variable domain, with remaining parts taken from reference TRBV14 and TRBJ2-2, reads EAGVTQFPSHSVIEKGQTVTLRCDPISGHDNLYWYRRVMGKEIKFLLHFVKESKQDESGMPNNRFLAERTGGTYSTLKVQPAELEDSGVYFCASSQEAGVGELFFGEGSRLTVL.